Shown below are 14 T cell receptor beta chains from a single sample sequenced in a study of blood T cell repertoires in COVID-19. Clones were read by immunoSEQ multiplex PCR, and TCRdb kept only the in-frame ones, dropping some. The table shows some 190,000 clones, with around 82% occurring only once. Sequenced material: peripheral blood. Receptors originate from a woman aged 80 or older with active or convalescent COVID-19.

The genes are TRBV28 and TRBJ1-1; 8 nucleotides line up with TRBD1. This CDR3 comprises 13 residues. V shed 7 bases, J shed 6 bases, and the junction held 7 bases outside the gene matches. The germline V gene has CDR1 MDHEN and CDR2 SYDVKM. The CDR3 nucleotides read TGTGCCAGCATCCAGGGGGCCCTCCCTGAAGCTTTCTTT. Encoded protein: CASIQGALPEAFF.

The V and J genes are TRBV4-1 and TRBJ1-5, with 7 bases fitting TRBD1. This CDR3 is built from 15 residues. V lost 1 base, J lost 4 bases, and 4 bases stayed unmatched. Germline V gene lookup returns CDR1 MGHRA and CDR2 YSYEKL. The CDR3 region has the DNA TGCGCCAGCAGCCAAGTAGCCAGGGGGAATCAGCCCCAGCATTTT. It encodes CASSQVARGNQPQHF.

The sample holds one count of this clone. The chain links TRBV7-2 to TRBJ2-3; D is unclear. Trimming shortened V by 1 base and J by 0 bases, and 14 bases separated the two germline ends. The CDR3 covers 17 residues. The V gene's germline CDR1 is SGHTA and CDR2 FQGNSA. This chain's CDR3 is CASSLGAVRRSTDTQYF. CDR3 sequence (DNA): TGTGCCAGCAGCTTAGGGGCAGTCCGACGTAGCACAGATACGCAGTATTTT.

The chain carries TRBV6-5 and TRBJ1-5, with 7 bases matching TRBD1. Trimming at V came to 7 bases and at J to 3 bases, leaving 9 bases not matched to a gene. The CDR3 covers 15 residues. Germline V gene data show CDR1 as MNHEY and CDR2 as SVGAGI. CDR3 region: CASIMMDRFNQPQHF. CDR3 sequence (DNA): TGTGCCAGCATTATGATGGACAGGTTCAATCAGCCCCAGCATTTT.

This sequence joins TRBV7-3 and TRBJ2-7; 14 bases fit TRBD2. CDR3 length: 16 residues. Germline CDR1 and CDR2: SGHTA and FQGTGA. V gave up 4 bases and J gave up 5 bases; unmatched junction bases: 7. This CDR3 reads CASSSGLAGAADEQYF. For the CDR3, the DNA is TGTGCCAGCAGCTCGGGACTAGCGGGAGCGGCGGACGAGCAGTACTTC.

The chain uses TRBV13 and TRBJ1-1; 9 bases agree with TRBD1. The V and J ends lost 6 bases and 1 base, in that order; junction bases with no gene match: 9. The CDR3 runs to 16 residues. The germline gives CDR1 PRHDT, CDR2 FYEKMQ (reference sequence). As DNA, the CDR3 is TGTGCCAGCAGAACCGGGACAGGGCTTCAGAACACTGAAGCTTTCTTT. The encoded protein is CASRTGTGLQNTEAFF.

The CDR3 region has the DNA TGTGCCAGCAGTGAACCCTGGACAGGGGCCCATGGCTACACCTTC. The encoded protein is CASSEPWTGAHGYTF. The V gene is TRBV6-1, the J gene TRBJ1-2; 9 bases are shared with TRBD1. The germline V gene encodes CDR1 MNHNS and CDR2 SASEGT. CDR3 size: 15 residues. V was pared by 2 bases and J by 6 bases, with 7 bases of the junction left unmatched.

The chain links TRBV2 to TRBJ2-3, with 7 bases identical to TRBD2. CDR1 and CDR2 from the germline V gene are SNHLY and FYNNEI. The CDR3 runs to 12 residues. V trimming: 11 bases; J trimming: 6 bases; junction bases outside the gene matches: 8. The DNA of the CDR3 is TGTGCCGGCGGGACTAACTCCGATACGCAGTATTTT. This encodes CAGGTNSDTQYF.

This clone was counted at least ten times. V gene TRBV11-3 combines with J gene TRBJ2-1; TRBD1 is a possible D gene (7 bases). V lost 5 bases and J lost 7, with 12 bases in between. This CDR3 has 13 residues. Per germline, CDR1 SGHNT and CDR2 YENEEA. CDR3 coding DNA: TGTGCCAGCAGCCCCCCAGGGGGGAATGAGCAGTTCTTC. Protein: CASSPPGGNEQFF.

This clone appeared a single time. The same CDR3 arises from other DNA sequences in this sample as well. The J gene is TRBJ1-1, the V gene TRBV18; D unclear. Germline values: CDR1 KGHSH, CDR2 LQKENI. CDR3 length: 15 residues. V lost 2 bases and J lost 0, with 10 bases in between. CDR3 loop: CASSPTAGLNTEAFF. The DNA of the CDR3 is TGTGCCAGCTCACCAACAGCGGGATTGAACACTGAAGCTTTCTTT.

The chain's CDR3 is CASSTGQNSYEQYF. CDR3 bases: TGTGCCAGTAGTACCGGACAGAACTCCTACGAGCAGTACTTC. The V and J genes are TRBV19 and TRBJ2-7; a weak D match, TRBD1 (6 bases). CDR3 length: 14 residues. Trimming removed 4 bases at V and 0 bases at J, with 10 bases between. Germline values: CDR1 LNHDA, CDR2 SQIVND (reference sequence).

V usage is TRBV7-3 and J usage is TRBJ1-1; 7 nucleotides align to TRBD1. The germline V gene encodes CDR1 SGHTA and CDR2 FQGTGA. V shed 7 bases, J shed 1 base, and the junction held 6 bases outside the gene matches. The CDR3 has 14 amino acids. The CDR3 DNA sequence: TGTGCCAGCACCGAGGGGACAGCGAACACTGAAGCTTTCTTT. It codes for CASTEGTANTEAFF.

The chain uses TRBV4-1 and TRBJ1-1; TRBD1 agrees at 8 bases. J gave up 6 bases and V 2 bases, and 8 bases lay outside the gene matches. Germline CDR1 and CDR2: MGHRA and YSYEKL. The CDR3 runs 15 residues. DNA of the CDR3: TGCGCCAGCAGCCAACTCTACAGGGGGGACTCTGAAGCTTTCTTT. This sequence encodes CASSQLYRGDSEAFF.

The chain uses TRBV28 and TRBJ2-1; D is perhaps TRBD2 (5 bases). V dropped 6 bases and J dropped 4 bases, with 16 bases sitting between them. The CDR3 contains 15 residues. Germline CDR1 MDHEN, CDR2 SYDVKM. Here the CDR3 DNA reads TGTGCCAGCAGCCTAGACCCTACTAGATACAATGAGCAGTTCTTC. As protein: CASSLDPTRYNEQFF.